The 12 T cell receptor beta chains below all came from one sample that was sequenced in a study of beta chain features in type 1 diabetes. As every portion of the isolated RNA was reverse transcribed, the sequencing read expressed TCRB transcripts. TCRdb's copy holds only in-frame clones and misses some; the assay was immunoSEQ multiplex PCR. The table has 200,000 to 250,000 clones, roughly 17% seen once; the top ten hold approximately 0.081%. These receptors' targets are unknown. Overall study results and limits: All four CD4+ subsets of Type 1 diabetes patients contained TCRB CDR3s that were moderately but significantly shorter.

Sequencing was performed on naive CD4+ T cells from blood. All receptors derive from a man in his thirties or forties with type 1 diabetes.

The count of this clone is one. The chain couples TRBV7-3 to TRBJ2-3; 13 bases match TRBD2. The CDR3 is 15 residues long. CDR1 and CDR2 (germline): SGHTA, FQGTGA. After removal of 4 bases from V and 8 bases from J, the junction contained 6 bases not matched to a gene. The DNA of the CDR3 is TGTGCCAGCAGCTCTTACGGACTAGCGGGAGTTACGCAGTATTTT. It is translated as CASSSYGLAGVTQYF.

V gene TRBV30 combines with J gene TRBJ2-5; D is unresolved. The V end lost 0 bases, the J end lost 5 bases, and 7 bases lay between the germline ends. Per the germline V gene, CDR1 is GTSNPN and CDR2 is SVGIG (reference sequence). The CDR3 totals 12 residues. CDR3 sequence (DNA): TGTGCCTGGAGTGTACGTACGGAGACCCAGTACTTC. Its translation is CAWSVRTETQYF. Full variable domain (remainder filled in from reference TRBV30 and TRBJ2-5): SQTIHQWPATLVQPVGSPLSLECTVEGTSNPNLYWYRQAAGRGLQLLFYSVGIGQISSEVPQNLSASRPQDRQFILSSKKLLLSDSGFYLCAWSVRTETQYFGPGTRLLVL.

This clone was detected a few times. This chain links TRBV7-9 with TRBJ2-7, with D hard to call. V was trimmed by 1 base and J by 5 bases, leaving 9 bases between them. The CDR3 runs 13 residues. Germline assignment: CDR1 SEHNR and CDR2 FQNEAQ (reference sequence). CDR3 sequence reads: CASSLDGFDEQYF. The CDR3 DNA sequence: TGTGCCAGCAGCTTAGACGGGTTCGACGAGCAGTACTTC.

This rearrangement joins TRBV10-3 to TRBJ2-1; TRBD2 aligns across 9 bases. Germline trimming cut 8 bases from V and 8 bases from J; bases unmatched to any gene: 10. Germline loops: CDR1 ENHRY, CDR2 SYGVKD. This CDR3 has 14 residues. The CDR3 nucleotides read TGTGCCATCGGAGTAGCGGGAGACCGGGATGAGCAGTTCTTC. It is translated as CAIGVAGDRDEQFF.

The genes are TRBV7-9 and TRBJ2-1; 11 positions match TRBD2. V shed 5 bases and J 6 bases; nucleotides not matched to a gene: 9. Per the germline V gene, CDR1 is SEHNR and CDR2 is FQNEAQ (reference sequence). The CDR3 covers 16 residues. This CDR3 is CASSGRLAGYSNEQFF. In DNA form, the CDR3 reads TGTGCCAGCAGCGGACGACTAGCGGGGTATTCCAATGAGCAGTTCTTC.

The chain joins TRBV30 to TRBJ2-1; D not resolved. V lost 7 bases, J lost 4 bases, and 8 bases lay in between. Germline V gives CDR1 GTSNPN, CDR2 SVGIG (reference sequence). The length of the CDR3 is 11 residues. The CDR3 spells CAFTEYNEQFF. DNA for the CDR3: TGTGCCTTCACAGAGTACAATGAGCAGTTCTTC. Complete variable domain (other parts from reference TRBV30 and TRBJ2-1): SQTIHQWPATLVQPVGSPLSLECTVEGTSNPNLYWYRQAAGRGLQLLFYSVGIGQISSEVPQNLSASRPQDRQFILSSKKLLLSDSGFYLCAFTEYNEQFFGPGTRLTVL.

The chain carries TRBV7-9 and TRBJ1-2; D not certain. Germline V lookup: CDR1 SEHNR, CDR2 FQNEAQ (reference sequence). The CDR3 has 12 residues. V was clipped by 1 base and J by 4 bases, with 4 bases between them. The CDR3 DNA reads TGTGCCAGCAGCTTAGGGATCTATGGCTACACCTTC. Protein product: CASSLGIYGYTF.

This clone was picked up a small number of times. The chain has TRBV14 and TRBJ2-3; D remains ambiguous. This CDR3 is built from 14 residues. The ends were cut back, 0 bases at V and 7 bases at J, with 11 bases in the middle. The germline V gene encodes CDR1 SGHDN and CDR2 FVKESK. CDR3 DNA: TGTGCCAGCAGCCAAGATGCGGTAGTGAATACGCAGTATTTT. Its translation: CASSQDAVVNTQYF.

This clone occurred a few times. At the DNA level, this CDR3 is encoded by other sequences in the same sample as well. The chain employs TRBV7-2 and TRBJ2-3; D may be TRBD1 (5 bases). CDR1 and CDR2 from the germline V gene are SGHTA and FQGNSA. The CDR3 loop spans 15 amino acids. Trimming cost V 1 base and J 0 bases, with 8 bases left between them. The CDR3 bases are TGTGCCAGCAGCTTAGGGCAGGGAAGCACAGATACGCAGTATTTT. Translating it yields CASSLGQGSTDTQYF.

A single count supports this clone. The genes are TRBV5-1 and TRBJ2-7, with D uncertain. Per the germline V gene, CDR1 is SGHRS and CDR2 is YFSETQ. V was cut by 7 bases and J by 12 bases, with 8 bases left in between. The CDR3 spans 8 residues. CDR3 sequence reads: CASRSRYF. In DNA, the CDR3 is TGCGCCAGCCGTTCGCGGTACTTC.

The rearrangement joins TRBV28 to TRBJ2-7; D ambiguous. Trimming left V 4 bases short and J 0 bases short, with 13 bases between. The CDR3 length is 15 residues. CDR1 and CDR2 from the germline V gene are MDHEN and SYDVKM. The CDR3 region has the DNA TGTGCCAGCAGTTCCGAGTCTTACATCTCCTACGAGCAGTACTTC. It codes for CASSSESYISYEQYF.

The chain combines TRBV28 with TRBJ2-7; TRBD1 matches 7 bases. Per the germline V gene, CDR1 is MDHEN and CDR2 is SYDVKM. The CDR3 is 14 residues long. The ends lost 2 bases at V and 3 bases at J; junction bases unmatched: 4. DNA for the CDR3: TGTGCCAGCAGTTTAGCGCAGGGGGACTACGAGCAGTACTTC. It is translated as CASSLAQGDYEQYF. The variable domain in full, completed from reference TRBV28 and TRBJ2-7, reads DVKVTQSSRYLVKRTGEKVFLECVQDMDHENMFWYRQDPGLGLRLIYFSYDVKMKEKGDIPEGYSVSREKKERFSLILESASTNQTSMYLCASSLAQGDYEQYFGPGTRLTVT.